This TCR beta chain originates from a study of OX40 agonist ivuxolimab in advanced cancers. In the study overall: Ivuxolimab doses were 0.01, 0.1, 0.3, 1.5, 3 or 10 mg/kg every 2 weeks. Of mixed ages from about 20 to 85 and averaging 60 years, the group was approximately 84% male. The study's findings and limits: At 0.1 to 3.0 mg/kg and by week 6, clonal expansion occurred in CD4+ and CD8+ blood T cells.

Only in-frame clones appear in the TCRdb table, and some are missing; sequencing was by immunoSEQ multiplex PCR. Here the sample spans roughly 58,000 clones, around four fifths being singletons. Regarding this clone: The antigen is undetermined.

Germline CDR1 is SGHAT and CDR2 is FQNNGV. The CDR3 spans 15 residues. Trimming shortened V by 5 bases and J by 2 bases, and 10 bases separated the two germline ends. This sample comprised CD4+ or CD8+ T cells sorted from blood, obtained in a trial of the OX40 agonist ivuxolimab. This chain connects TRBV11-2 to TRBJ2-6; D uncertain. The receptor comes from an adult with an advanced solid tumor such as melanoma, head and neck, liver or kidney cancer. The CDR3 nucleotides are TGTGCCAGCAGCCATAGCTGGACTGGGGCCAACGTCCTGACTTTC. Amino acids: CASSHSWTGANVLTF. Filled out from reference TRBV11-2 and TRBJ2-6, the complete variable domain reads EAGVAQSPRYKIIEKRQSVAFWCNPISGHATLYWYQQILGQGPKLLIQFQNNGVVDDSQLPKDRFSAERLKGVDSTLKIQPAKLEDSAVYLCASSHSWTGANVLTFGAGSRLTVL.